This is a list of T cell receptor beta chains from one sample in a study of Tregs in tolerant kidney transplant recipients. Produced via immunoSEQ multiplex PCR; TCRdb's table is partial and in-frame only. The table has some 71,000 clones, less than 90% seen once. This material consisted of CD4+ T cells from blood, taken before the transplant. Receptors originate from a human donor who received a combined kidney and bone marrow transplant. Both conserved end residues are trimmed from each CDR3.

TRBV27	TRBJ2-7	ASSRTSGMLYEQY
TRBV4-1	TRBJ1-4	ASSPGTGGIEKLF
TRBV30	TRBJ2-2	AWRGRGRDTGELF
TRBV29-1	TRBJ2-1	SVGESHNEQF
TRBV28	TRBJ2-1	ASSSGLAKQF
TRBV7-3	TRBJ2-1	ASSPGPSGSSNEQF
TRBV20-1	TRBJ1-1	SADRGAF
TRBV6-5	TRBJ1-3	ASSGTGFSGNTIY
TRBV27	TRBJ1-2	ASSSRANYGYT
TRBV18	TRBJ2-2	ASLPSGRNTGELF